This is a list of T cell receptor beta chains from one sample in a study of cytomegalovirus exposure and HLA in healthy donors. The repertoire was sequenced with immunoSEQ multiplex PCR; TCRdb's copy has only in-frame clones and lacks some. This table has about 140,000 clones, roughly three fifths appearing once. Specimen: PBMCs. The source is a woman aged 55-70 years in good health and CMV-seronegative. The CDR3 runs from the conserved cysteine through the conserved F or W. A D gene is named only where the DNA matches it firmly. Part of the rows lack a size; the others show once, few, many or a class for expanded clones.

v_call,j_call,clone_size,d_call,cdr3_aa,cdr3_nt
TRBV14,TRBJ2-4,-,-,CASSQALAGSAKNIQYF,TGTGCCAGCAGCCAAGCCTTGGCGGGTTCAGCCAAAAACATTCAGTACTTC
TRBV10-1,TRBJ2-7,-,-,CASSVLWGDSYEQYF,TGCGCCAGCAGTGTATTGTGGGGAGACTCCTACGAGCAGTACTTC
TRBV9,TRBJ2-7,few,-,CASSVGGSSYEQYF,TGTGCCAGCAGCGTAGGCGGAAGCTCCTACGAGCAGTACTTC
TRBV6-1,TRBJ2-1,-,TRBD1,CASRNRGTNEQFF,TGTGCCAGCCGAAACAGGGGAACCAATGAGCAGTTCTTC
TRBV19,TRBJ1-1,few,-,CASSINNRDTEAFF,TGTGCCAGTAGTATTAATAACAGGGACACTGAAGCTTTCTTT
TRBV6-1,TRBJ2-7,once,TRBD2,CASSEALLAGVHEQYF,TGTGCCAGCAGTGAAGCCCTACTAGCGGGAGTTCACGAGCAGTACTTC
TRBV2,TRBJ2-2,few,TRBD1,CASSRGQGVDTGELFF,TGTGCCAGCAGTCGGGGACAGGGGGTGGACACCGGGGAGCTGTTTTTT
TRBV19,TRBJ2-3,-,-,CASSLRPRGDTQYF,TGTGCCAGTAGTCTTAGGCCTAGGGGGGATACGCAGTATTTT
TRBV6-6,TRBJ1-1,-,TRBD1,CASSSPDRGSVAFF,TGTGCCAGCAGCTCCCCTGACAGGGGGTCTGTGGCTTTCTTT
TRBV18,TRBJ1-4,-,-,CASSEDGGRINEKLFF,TGTGCCAGCTCCGAGGACGGGGGGCGGATTAATGAAAAACTGTTTTTT
TRBV5-1,TRBJ2-7,-,TRBD2,CASRGRLAGPYEQYF,TGCGCCAGCAGGGGTCGGCTAGCGGGACCCTACGAGCAGTACTTC
TRBV11-3,TRBJ1-1,-,-,CASSGRHTEAFF,TGTGCCAGCAGCGGCCGCCACACTGAAGCTTTCTTT
TRBV9,TRBJ2-2,-,-,CASSLPNTGELFF,TGTGCCAGCAGCCTCCCGAACACCGGGGAGCTGTTTTTT
TRBV27,TRBJ2-2,-,-,CASRGGTQTGELFF,TGTGCCAGTCGTGGGGGGACCCAAACCGGGGAGCTGTTTTTT
TRBV5-4,TRBJ2-1,-,-,CASSLTGWEYNEQFF,TGTGCCAGCAGCTTGACAGGGTGGGAGTACAATGAGCAGTTCTTC
TRBV9,TRBJ2-1,-,TRBD1,CASSVEGQGKNEQFF,TGTGCCAGCAGCGTAGAGGGACAGGGCAAAAATGAGCAGTTCTTC